One T cell receptor (beta chain) is described in this entry. Using immunoSEQ multiplex PCR, the repertoire was profiled, and TCRdb retains in-frame clones only, with some absent. The repertoire holds about 220,000 clones, with just under 95% as singletons. The ends lost 4 bases at V and 6 bases at J; junction bases unmatched: 4. CDR1 is MNHEY and CDR2 is SVGAGI in the germline V gene. This CDR3 has 14 residues. The sample is drawn from a study of control samples from healthy donors and cancer patients. Sample: blood. The J gene is TRBJ1-4, the V gene TRBV6-5; TRBD1 agrees at 8 bases. This TCR was recovered from a man aged 50 or older in good health. CDR3 amino acids: CASSSQGAYEKLFF. The CDR3 nucleotides are TGTGCCAGCAGTTCCCAGGGGGCGTATGAAAAACTGTTTTTT.